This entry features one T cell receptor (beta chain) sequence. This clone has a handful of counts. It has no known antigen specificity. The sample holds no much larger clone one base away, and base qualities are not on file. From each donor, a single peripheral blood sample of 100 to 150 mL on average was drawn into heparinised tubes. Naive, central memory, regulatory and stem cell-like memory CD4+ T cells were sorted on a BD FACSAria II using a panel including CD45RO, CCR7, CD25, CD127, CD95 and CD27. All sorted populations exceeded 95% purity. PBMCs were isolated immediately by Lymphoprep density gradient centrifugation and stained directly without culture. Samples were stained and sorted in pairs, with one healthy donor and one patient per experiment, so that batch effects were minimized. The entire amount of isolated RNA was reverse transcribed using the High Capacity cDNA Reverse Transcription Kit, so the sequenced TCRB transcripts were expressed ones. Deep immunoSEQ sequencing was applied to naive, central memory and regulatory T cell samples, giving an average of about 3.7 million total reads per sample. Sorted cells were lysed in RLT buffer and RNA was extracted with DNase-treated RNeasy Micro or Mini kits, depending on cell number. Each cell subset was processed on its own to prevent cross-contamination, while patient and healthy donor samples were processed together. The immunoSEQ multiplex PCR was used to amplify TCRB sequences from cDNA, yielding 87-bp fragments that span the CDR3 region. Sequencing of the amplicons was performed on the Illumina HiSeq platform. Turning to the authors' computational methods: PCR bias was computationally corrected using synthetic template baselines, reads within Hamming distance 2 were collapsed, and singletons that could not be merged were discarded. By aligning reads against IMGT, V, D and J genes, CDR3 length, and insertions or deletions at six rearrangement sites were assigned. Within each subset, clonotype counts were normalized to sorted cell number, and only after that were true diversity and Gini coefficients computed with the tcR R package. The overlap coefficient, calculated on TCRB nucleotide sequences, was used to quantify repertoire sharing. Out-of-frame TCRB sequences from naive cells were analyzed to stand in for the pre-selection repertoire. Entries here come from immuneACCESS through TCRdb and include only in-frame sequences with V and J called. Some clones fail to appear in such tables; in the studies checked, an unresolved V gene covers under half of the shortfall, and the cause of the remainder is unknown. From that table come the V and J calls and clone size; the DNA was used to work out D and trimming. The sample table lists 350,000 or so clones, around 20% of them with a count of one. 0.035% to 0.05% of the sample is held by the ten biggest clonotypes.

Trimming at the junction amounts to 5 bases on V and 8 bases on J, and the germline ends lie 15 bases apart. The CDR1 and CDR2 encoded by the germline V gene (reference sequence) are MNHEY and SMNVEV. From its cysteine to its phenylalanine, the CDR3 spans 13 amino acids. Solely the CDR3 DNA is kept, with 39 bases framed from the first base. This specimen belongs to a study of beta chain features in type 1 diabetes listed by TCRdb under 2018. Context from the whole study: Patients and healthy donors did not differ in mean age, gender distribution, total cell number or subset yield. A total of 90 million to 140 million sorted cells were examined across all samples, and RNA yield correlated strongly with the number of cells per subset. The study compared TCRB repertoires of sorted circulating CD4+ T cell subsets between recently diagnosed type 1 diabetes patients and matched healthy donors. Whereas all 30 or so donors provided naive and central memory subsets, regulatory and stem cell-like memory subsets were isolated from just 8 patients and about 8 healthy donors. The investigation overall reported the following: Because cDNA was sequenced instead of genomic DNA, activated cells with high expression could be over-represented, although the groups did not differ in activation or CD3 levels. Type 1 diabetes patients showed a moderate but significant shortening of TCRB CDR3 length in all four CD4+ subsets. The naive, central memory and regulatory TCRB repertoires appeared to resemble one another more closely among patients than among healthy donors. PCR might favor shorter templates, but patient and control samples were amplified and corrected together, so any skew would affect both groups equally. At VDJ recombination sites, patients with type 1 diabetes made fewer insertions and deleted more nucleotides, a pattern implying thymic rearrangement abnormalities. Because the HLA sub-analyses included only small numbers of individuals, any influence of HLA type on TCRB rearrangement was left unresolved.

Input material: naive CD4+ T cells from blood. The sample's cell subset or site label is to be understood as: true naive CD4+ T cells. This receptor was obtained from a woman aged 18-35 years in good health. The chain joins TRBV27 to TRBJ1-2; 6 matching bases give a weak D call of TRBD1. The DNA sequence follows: TGTGCCAGCAGTGCGACAGGTTTGAGGGGCTACACCTTC. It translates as CASSATGLRGYTF.